The 4 T cell receptor beta chains in this list originate from one sample, sequenced in a study of response to subunit inactivated influenza vaccine. One entry per CDR3 protein results from TCRdb running MiXCR on the RT-PCR reads. The sample holds 500,000 to 550,000 distinct CDR3 sequences, 6% to 9% seen once. The sample was PBMCs from blood, taken about 23 months after vaccination. These receptors all stem from a man between 50 and 69 years old who received an inactivated influenza vaccine.

CDR3 protein: CATSRGQSTGELFF. Here the CDR3 DNA reads TGTGCCACCAGCAGAGGACAGAGCACTGGGGAGCTGTTTTTT. V usage is TRBV15 and J usage is TRBJ2-2; the D gene is possibly TRBD1 (5 bases). Trimming stripped 1 base from V and 8 bases from J, with 11 bases between. There are 14 residues in the CDR3. Germline V gives CDR1 LNHNV, CDR2 YYDKDF (reference sequence).

This clonotype was found a few times. The gene calls are TRBV29-1 and TRBJ2-7; D is unresolved. Trimming pared 0 bases from V and 3 bases from J, leaving 15 bases between. Germline values: CDR1 SQVTM, CDR2 ANQGSEA. The CDR3 sequence is 15 residues long. The CDR3 bases are TGCAGCGTTGAAGATTTAGAATTCGGCGGCTACGAGCAGTACTTC. Its translation is CSVEDLEFGGYEQYF.

CDR3 in DNA: TGTGCCAGCAGCTTAGTCCAAAACCCCGGTATAACCTACGAGCAGTACTTC. The encoded protein is CASSLVQNPGITYEQYF. The rearrangement links TRBV7-2 to TRBJ2-7; D is ambiguous. CDR1 and CDR2 (germline): SGHTA, FQGNSA. Trimming pared 1 base from V and 2 bases from J, leaving 18 bases between. CDR3 size: 17 residues. Using reference TRBV7-2 and TRBJ2-7 for the parts outside the CDR3, the full variable domain is GAGVSQSPSNKVTEKGKDVELRCDPISGHTALYWYRQSLGQGLEFLIYFQGNSAPDKSGLPSDRFSAERTGGSVSTLTIQRTQQEDSAVYLCASSLVQNPGITYEQYFGPGTRLTVT.

This clonotype was counted many times. This rearrangement joins TRBV4-2 to TRBJ2-7; tentative D call: TRBD2 (5 bases). CDR1 is LGHNA, CDR2 YNFKEQ, per germline. V lost 2 bases, J lost 2 bases, and 10 bases lay in between. The CDR3 runs to 14 residues. This CDR3 reads CASSQNRGTYEQYF. CDR3 sequence (DNA): TGTGCCAGCAGCCAAAACAGAGGGACCTACGAGCAGTACTTC.